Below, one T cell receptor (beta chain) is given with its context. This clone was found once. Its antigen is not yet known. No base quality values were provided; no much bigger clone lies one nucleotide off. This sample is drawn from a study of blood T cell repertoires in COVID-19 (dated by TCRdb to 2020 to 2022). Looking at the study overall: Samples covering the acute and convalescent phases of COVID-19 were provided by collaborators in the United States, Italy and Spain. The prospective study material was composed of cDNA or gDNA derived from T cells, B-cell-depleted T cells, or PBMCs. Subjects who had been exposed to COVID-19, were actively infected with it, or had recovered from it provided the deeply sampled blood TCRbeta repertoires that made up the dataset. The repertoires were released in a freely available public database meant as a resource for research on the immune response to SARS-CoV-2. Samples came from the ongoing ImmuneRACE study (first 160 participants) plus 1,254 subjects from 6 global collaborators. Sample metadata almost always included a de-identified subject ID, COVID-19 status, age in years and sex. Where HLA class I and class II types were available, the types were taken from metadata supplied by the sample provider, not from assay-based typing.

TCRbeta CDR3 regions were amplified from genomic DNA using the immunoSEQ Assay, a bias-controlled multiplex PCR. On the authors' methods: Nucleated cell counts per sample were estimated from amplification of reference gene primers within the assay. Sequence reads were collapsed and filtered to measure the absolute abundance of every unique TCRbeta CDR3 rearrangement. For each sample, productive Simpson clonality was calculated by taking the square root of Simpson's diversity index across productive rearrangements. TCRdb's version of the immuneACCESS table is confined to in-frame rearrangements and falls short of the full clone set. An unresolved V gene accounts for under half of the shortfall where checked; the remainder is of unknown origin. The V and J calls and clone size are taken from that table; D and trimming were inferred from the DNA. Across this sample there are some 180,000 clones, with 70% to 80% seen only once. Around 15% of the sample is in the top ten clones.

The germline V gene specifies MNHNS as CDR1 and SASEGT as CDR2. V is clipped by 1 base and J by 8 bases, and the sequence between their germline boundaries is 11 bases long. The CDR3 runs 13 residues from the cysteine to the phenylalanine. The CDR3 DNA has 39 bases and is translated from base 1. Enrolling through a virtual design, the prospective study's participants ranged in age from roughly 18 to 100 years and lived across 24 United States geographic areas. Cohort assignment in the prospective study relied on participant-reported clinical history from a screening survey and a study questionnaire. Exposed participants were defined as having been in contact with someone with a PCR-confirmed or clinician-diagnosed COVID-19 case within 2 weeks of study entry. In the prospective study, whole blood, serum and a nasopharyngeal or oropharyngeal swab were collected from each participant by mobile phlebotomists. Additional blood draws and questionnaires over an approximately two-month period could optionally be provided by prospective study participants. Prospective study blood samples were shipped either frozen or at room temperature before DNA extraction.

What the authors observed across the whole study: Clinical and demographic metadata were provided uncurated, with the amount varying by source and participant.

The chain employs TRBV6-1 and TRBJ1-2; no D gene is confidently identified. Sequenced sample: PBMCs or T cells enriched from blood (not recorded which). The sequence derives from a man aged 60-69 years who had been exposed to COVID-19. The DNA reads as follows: TGTGCCAGCAGTGAAGGCGCAGCTAGAGGCTACACCTTC. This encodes CASSEGAARGYTF.